This TCR beta chain was captured by sequencing in a study of blood T cell repertoires in COVID-19. Overall study: The United States, Italy and Spain were the sources of the acute and convalescent COVID-19 samples. Sources were T cells, B-cell-depleted T cells, or PBMCs; the material itself was cDNA or gDNA.

Between the trimmed V and J ends, which lost 2 bases and 7 bases, there was a span of 12 bases. Germline V gene lookup returns CDR1 SGHRS and CDR2 YFSETQ. The CDR3 has 13 residues. In the authors' methods: From reference gene primer amplification, estimates of nucleated cell counts were derived. Libraries were prepared by immunoSEQ multiplex PCR; TCRdb keeps only in-frame clonotypes and omits some of them. V and J calls plus clone size are reproduced from that table; the DNA served to infer D and trimming. This table has under 250,000 clones, roughly 84% appearing once. The specimen was peripheral blood. The chain links TRBV5-1 to TRBJ1-2, with unresolved D. The TCR was taken from a woman aged 55-75 years with acute or convalescent COVID-19. The CDR3 sequence is CASSFTGVGGYTF. For the CDR3, the DNA is TGCGCCAGCAGCTTTACGGGAGTCGGTGGCTACACCTTC.